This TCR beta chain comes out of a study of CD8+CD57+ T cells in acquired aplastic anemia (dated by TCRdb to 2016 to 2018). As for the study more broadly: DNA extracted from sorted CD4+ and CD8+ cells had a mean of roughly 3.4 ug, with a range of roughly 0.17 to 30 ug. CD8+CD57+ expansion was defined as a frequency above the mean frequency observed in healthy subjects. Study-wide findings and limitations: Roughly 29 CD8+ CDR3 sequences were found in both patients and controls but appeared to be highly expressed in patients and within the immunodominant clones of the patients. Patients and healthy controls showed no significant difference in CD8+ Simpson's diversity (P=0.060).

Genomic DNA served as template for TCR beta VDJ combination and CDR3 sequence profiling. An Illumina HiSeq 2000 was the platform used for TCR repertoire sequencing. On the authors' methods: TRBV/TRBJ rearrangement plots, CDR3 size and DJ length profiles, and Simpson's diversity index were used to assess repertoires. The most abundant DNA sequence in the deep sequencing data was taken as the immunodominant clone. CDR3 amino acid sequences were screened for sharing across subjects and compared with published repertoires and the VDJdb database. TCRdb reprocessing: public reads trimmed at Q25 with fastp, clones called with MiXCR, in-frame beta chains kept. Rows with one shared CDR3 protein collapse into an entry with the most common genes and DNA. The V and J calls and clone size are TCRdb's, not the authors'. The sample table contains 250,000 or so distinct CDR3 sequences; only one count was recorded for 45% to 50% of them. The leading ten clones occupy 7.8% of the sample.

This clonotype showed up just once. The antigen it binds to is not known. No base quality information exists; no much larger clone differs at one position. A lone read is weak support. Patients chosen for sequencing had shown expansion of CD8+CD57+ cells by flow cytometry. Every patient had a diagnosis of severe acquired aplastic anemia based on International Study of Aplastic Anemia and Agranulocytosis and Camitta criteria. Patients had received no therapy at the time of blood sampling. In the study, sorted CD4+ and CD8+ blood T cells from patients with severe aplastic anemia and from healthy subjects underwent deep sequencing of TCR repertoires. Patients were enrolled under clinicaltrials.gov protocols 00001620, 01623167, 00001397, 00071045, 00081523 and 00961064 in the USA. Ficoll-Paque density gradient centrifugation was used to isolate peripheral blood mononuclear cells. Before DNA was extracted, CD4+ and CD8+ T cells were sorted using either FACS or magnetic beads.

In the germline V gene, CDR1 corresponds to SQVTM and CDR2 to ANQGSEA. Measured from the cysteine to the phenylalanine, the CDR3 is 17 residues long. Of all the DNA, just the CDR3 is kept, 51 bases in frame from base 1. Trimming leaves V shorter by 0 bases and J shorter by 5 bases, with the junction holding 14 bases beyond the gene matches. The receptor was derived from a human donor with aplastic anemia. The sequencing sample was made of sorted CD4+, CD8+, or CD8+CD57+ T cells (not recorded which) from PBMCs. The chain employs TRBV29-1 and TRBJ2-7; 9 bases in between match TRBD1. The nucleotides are TGCAGCGTTGAAGACCCTAACACCGGGACAGGGACGCACGAGCAGTACTTC. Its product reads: CSVEDPNTGTGTHEQYF.